Given below is one T cell receptor beta chain in context. This clone was counted a few times. Its antigen is unknown. Base quality data are lacking; no much larger clone is found one base away. In Seattle, one collaborating source enrolled patients while the infection was active and tracked those patients longitudinally over the course of disease. Each collaborating institution followed its own protocols to collect whole blood in K2EDTA tubes. For TCRbeta analysis, collaborators shipped samples in one of three forms: frozen whole blood, isolated PBMCs, or DNA extracted from either of those sample types. The data were obtained in a study of blood T cell repertoires in COVID-19 (dated by TCRdb to 2020 to 2021). In the study overall: Samples from collaborators originated in the United States, Italy and Spain and spanned both the acute and convalescent phases of COVID-19. The prospective study material was composed of cDNA or gDNA derived from T cells, B-cell-depleted T cells, or PBMCs. The dataset comprised deeply sampled blood TCRbeta repertoires from subjects exposed to, actively infected with, or recovered from COVID-19. The repertoires were released in a freely available public database meant as a resource for research on the immune response to SARS-CoV-2. Samples were obtained from the ongoing ImmuneRACE study (first 160 participants) and from 950 to 1,500 subjects provided by 6 global collaborators. Sample metadata almost always included a de-identified subject ID, COVID-19 status, age in years and sex. Where HLA class I and class II types were available, the types were taken from metadata supplied by the sample provider, not from assay-based typing. Findings and caveats that apply to the study as a whole: The quantity of clinical and demographic metadata differed by source and by participant and was supplied without curation.

TCRbeta CDR3 regions were amplified from genomic DNA by means of the immunoSEQ Assay, a bias-controlled multiplex PCR. The study's own analysis went as follows. Within the assay, amplification of reference gene primers was used to estimate how many nucleated cells each sample contained. To quantify the absolute abundance of each unique TCRbeta CDR3 rearrangement, sequence reads were collapsed and filtered. For each sample, productive Simpson clonality was calculated by taking the square root of Simpson's diversity index across productive rearrangements. TCRdb holds this immuneACCESS table with in-frame rearrangements only. Some clones are missing; in checked studies, unresolved V genes explain under half, and the rest has no known cause. The V and J calls and clone size were taken over from that table, and D and trimming were inferred from the DNA. Here the sample has about 170,000 clones; 80% to 85% occur a single time. The ten largest clones capture around 13% of the sample.

Inclusive of the bounding cysteine and phenylalanine, the CDR3 is 13 residues long. The kept DNA is CDR3 alone, 39 bases in frame from the first base. The V end loses 2 bases and the J end loses 5 bases, and a stretch of 7 bases separates them. The sequence links TRBV12-3 or TRBV12-4 to TRBJ1-5; the D gene is possibly TRBD1, with 5 bases matching. This TCR came from a woman in her 70s with COVID-19, enrolled during active disease. The sequenced material came from peripheral blood. The sequenced DNA is TGTGCCAGCAGTTTAACCAGGGATCAGCCCCAGCATTTT. Its product reads: CASSLTRDQPQHF.